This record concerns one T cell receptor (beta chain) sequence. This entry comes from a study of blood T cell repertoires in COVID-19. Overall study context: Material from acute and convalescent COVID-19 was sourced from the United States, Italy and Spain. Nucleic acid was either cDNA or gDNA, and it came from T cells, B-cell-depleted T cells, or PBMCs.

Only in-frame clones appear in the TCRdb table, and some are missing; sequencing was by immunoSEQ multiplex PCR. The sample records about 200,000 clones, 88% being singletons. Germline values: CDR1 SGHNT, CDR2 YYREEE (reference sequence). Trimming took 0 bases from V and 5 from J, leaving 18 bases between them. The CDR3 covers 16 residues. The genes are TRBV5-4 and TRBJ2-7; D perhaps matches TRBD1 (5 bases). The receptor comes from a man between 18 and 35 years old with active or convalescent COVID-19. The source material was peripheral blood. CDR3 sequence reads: CASSLDLTGVRNEQYF. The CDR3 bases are TGTGCCAGCAGCTTGGACCTAACAGGCGTGAGGAACGAGCAGTACTTC.